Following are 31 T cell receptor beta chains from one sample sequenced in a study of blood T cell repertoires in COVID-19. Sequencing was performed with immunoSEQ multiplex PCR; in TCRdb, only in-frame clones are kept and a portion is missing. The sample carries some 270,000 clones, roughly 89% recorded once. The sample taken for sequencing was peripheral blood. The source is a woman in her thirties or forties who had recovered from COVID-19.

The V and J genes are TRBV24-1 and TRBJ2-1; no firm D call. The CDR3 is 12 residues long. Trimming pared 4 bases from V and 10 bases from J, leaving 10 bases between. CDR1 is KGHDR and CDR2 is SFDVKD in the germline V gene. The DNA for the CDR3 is TGTGCCACCAGTGAGAATTCTAGGGAGCAGTTCTTC. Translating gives CATSENSREQFF.

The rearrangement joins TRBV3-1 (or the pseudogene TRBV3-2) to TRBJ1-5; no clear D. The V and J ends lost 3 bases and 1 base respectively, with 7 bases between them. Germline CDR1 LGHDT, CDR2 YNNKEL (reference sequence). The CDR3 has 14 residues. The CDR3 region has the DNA TGTGCCAGCAGCCAGTATTCGAGCAATCAGCCCCAGCATTTT. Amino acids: CASSQYSSNQPQHF.

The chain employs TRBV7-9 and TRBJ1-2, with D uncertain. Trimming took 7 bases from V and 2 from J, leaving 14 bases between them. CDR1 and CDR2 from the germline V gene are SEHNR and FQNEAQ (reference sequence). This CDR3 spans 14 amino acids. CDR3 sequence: CASTSGSWNYGYTF. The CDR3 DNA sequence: TGTGCCAGCACCTCGGGGTCTTGGAACTATGGCTACACCTTC.

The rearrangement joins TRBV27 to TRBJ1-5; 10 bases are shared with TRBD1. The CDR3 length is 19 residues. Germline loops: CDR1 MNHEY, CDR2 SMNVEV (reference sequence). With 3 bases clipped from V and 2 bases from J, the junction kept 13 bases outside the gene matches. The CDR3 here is CASSFRAGQGSGRNQPQHF. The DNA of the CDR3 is TGTGCCAGCAGTTTTAGGGCGGGACAGGGGTCTGGTCGCAATCAGCCCCAGCATTTT.

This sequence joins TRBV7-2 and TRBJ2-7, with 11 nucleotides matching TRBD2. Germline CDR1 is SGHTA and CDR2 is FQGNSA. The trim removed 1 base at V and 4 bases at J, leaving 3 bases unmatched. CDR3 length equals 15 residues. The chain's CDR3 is CASSLVASGRYEQYV. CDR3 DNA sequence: TGTGCCAGCAGCTTAGTGGCTAGCGGGAGGTACGAGCAGTACGTC.

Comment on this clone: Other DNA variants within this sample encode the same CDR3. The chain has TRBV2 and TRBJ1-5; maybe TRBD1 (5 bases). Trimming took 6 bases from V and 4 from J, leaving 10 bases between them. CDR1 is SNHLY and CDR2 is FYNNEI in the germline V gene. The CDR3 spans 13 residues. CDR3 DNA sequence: TGTGCCAGCAGCGGAGGGGTAAATCAGCCCCAGCATTTT. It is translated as CASSGGVNQPQHF.

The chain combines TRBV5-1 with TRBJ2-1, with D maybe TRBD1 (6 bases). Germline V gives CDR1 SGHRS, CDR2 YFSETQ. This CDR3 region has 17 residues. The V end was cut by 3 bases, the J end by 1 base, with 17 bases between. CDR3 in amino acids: CASSWKGQIQSYNEQFF. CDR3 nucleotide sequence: TGCGCCAGCAGCTGGAAAGGACAGATTCAATCCTACAATGAGCAGTTCTTC.

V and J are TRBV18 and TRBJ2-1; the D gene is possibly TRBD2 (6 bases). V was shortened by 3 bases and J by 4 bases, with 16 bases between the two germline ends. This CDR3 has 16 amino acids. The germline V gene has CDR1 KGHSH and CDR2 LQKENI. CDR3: CASSPLEGTSYNEQFF. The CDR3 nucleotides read TGTGCCAGCTCACCCCTCGAGGGGACTTCATACAATGAGCAGTTCTTC.

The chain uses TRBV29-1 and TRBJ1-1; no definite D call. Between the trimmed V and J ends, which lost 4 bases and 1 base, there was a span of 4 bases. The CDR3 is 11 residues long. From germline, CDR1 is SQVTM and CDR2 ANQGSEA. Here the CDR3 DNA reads TGCAGCGTTGTCGGGAACACTGAAGCTTTCTTT. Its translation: CSVVGNTEAFF. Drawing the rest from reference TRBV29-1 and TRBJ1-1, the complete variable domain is SAVISQKPSRDICQRGTSLTIQCQVDSQVTMMFWYRQQPGQSLTLIATANQGSEATYESGFVIDKFPISRPNLTFSTLTVSNMSPEDSSIYLCSVVGNTEAFFGQGTRLTVV.

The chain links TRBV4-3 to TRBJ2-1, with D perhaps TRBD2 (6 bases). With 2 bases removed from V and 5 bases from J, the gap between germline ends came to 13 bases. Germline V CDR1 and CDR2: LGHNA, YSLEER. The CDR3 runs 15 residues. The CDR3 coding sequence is TGCGCCAGCAGCCAACAAATATGGGGGGACAATGAGCAGTTCTTC. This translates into CASSQQIWGDNEQFF.

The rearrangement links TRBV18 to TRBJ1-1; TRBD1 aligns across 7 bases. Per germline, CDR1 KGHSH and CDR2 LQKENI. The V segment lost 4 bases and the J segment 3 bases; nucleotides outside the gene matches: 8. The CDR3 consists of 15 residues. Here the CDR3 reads CASSLGTALYTEAFF. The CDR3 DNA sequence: TGTGCCAGCTCACTAGGGACAGCCTTATACACTGAAGCTTTCTTT.

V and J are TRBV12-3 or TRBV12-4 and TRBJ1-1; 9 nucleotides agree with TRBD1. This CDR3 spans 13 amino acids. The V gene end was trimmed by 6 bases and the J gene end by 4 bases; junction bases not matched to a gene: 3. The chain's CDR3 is CASRDRGGTEAFF. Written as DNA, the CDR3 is TGTGCCAGCAGAGACAGGGGGGGCACTGAAGCTTTCTTT.

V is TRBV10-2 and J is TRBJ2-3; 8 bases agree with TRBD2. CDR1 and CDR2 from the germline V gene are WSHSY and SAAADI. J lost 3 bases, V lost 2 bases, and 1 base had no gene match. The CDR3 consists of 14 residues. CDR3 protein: CASSEIAGTDTQYF. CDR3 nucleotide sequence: TGCGCCAGCAGTGAGATAGCGGGAACAGATACGCAGTATTTT.

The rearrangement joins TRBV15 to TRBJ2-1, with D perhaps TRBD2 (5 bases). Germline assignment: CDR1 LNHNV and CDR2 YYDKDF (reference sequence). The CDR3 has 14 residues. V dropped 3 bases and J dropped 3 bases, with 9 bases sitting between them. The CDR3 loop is CATSRLRGYNEQFF. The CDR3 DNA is TGTGCCACCAGCAGGCTCCGGGGCTACAATGAGCAGTTCTTC.

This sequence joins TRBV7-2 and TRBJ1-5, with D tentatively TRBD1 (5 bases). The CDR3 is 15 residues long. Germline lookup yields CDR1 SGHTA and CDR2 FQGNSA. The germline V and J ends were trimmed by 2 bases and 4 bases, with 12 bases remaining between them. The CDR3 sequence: CASSLNDRNNQPQHF. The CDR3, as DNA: TGTGCCAGCAGCTTAAACGACAGAAATAATCAGCCCCAGCATTTT.

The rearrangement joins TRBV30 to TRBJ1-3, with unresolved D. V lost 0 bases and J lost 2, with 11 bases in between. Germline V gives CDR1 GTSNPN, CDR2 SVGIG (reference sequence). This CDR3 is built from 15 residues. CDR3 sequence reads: CAWSVTRATGNTIYF. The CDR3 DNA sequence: TGTGCCTGGAGTGTAACGAGGGCTACTGGAAACACCATATATTTT.

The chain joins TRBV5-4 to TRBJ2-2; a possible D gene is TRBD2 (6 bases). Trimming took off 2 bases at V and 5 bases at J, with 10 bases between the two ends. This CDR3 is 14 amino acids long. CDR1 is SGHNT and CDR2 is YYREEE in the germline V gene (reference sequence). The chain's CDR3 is CASSLGRGTGELFF. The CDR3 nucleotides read TGTGCCAGCAGCTTAGGGCGGGGAACCGGGGAGCTGTTTTTT.

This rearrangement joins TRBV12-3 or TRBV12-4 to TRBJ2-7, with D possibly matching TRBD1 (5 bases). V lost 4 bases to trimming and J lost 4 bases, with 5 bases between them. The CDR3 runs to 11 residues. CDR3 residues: CASSSGYEQYF. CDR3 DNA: TGTGCCAGCAGTTCAGGGTACGAGCAGTACTTC.

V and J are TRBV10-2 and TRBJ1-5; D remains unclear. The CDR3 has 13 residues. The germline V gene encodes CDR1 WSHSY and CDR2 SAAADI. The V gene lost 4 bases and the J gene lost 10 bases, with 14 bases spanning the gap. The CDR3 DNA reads TGCGCCAGCAGTGCTGCCGTAGAACCACCCCAGCATTTT. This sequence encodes CASSAAVEPPQHF.

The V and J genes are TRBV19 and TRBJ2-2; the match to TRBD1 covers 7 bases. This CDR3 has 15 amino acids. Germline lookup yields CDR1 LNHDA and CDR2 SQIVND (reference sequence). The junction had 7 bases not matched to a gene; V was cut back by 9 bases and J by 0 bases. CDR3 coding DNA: TGTGCCAGCGCGGACAGGCCAGCGAACACCGGGGAGCTGTTTTTT. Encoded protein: CASADRPANTGELFF. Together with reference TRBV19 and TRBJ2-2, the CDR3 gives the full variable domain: DGGITQSPKYLFRKEGQNVTLSCEQNLNHDAMYWYRQDPGQGLRLIYYSQIVNDFQKGDIAEGYSVSREKKESFPLTVTSAQKNPTAFYLCASADRPANTGELFFGEGSRLTVL.

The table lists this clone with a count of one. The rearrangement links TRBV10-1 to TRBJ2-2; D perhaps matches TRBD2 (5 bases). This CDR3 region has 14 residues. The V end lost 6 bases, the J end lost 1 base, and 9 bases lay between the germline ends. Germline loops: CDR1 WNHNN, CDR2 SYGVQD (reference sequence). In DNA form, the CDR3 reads TGCGCCAGCAGCGGACGGGGGAACACCGGGGAGCTGTTTTTT. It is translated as CASSGRGNTGELFF.

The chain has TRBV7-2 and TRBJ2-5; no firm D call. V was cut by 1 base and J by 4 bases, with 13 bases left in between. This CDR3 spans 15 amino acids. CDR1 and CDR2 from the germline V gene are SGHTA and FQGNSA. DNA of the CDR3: TGTGCCAGCAGCTTAGTTGCGAGGCCGGGAGAGACCCAGTACTTC. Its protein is CASSLVARPGETQYF.

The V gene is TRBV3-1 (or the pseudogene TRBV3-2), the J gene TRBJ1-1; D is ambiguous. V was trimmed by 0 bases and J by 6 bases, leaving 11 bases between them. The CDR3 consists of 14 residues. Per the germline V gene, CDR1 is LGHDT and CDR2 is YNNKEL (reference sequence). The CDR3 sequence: CASSQDHGAAEAFF. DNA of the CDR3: TGTGCCAGCAGCCAAGATCACGGCGCGGCTGAAGCTTTCTTT.

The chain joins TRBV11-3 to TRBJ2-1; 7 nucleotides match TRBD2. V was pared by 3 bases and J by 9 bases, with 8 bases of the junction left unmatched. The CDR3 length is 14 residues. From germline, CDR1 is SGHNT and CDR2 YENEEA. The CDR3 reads CASSFWGGSSEQFF. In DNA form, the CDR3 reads TGTGCCAGCAGCTTCTGGGGGGGAAGCAGTGAGCAGTTCTTC.

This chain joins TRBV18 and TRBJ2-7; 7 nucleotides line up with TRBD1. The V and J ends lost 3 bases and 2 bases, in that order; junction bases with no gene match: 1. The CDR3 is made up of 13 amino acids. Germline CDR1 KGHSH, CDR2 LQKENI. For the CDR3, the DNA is TGTGCCAGCTCACCGGGGACAGCCTACGAGCAGTACTTC. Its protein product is CASSPGTAYEQYF.

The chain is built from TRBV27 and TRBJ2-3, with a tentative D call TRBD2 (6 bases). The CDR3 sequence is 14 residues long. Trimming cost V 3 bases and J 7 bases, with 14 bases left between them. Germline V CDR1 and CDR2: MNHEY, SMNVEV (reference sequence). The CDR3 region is CASSFSPLANTQYF. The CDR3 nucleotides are TGTGCCAGCAGTTTTTCCCCACTAGCCAATACGCAGTATTTT.

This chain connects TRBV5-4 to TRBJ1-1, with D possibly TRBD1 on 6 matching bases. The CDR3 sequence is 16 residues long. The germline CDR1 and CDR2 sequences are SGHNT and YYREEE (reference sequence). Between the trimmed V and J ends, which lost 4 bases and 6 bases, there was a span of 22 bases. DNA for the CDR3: TGTGCCAGCAGCCTCGGACAGCTAATTGGGAGGGCTGAAGCTTTCTTT. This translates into CASSLGQLIGRAEAFF.

CDR3 amino acids: CATSRGREGLSYEQYF. Here the CDR3 DNA reads TGTGCCACCAGCAGAGGCCGGGAGGGGCTCTCCTACGAGCAGTACTTC. The J gene is TRBJ2-7, the V gene TRBV15; 8 bases align to TRBD2. Germline V gene sequence: CDR1 LNHNV, CDR2 YYDKDF (reference sequence). The CDR3 has 16 amino acids. Trimming took 1 base from V and 0 from J; bases not matched to a gene: 5.

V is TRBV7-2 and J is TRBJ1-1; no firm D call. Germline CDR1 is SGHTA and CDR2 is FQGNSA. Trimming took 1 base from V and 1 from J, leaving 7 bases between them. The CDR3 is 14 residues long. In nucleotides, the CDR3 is TGTGCCAGCAGCTTAGGAGGTTCGAACACTGAAGCTTTCTTT. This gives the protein CASSLGGSNTEAFF. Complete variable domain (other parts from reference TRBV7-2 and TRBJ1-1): GAGVSQSPSNKVTEKGKDVELRCDPISGHTALYWYRQSLGQGLEFLIYFQGNSAPDKSGLPSDRFSAERTGGSVSTLTIQRTQQEDSAVYLCASSLGGSNTEAFFGQGTRLTVV.

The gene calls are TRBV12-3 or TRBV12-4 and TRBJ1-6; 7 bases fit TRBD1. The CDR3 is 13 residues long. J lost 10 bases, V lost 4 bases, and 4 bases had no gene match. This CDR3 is CASSSTGQSPLHF. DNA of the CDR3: TGTGCCAGCAGTTCGACAGGGCAATCACCCCTCCACTTT.

The CDR3 DNA is TGTGCCAGCACCCCGGGACAGGGGGGAGCTTTCTTT. It encodes CASTPGQGGAFF. V and J are TRBV12-3 or TRBV12-4 and TRBJ1-1, with TRBD1 identical over 11 bases. The length of the CDR3 is 12 residues. J lost 10 bases, V lost 7 bases, and 5 bases had no gene match.